The 12 T cell receptor beta chains presented below share a single source sample, sequenced in a study of blood T cell repertoires in COVID-19. Data came from immunoSEQ multiplex PCR; TCRdb stores just in-frame clones and leaves some out. This sample has around 200,000 clones, with 80% to 90% found just once. What was sequenced was PBMCs or T cells enriched from blood (not recorded which). The source of these receptors is a woman aged 25 to 39 who had been exposed to COVID-19.

This clone was recorded a few times. This chain connects TRBV10-1 to TRBJ2-3; perhaps TRBD2 as D (8 bases). The CDR3 spans 18 residues. V was cut by 2 bases and J by 4 bases, with 22 bases left in between. Germline V CDR1 and CDR2: WNHNN, SYGVQD (reference sequence). The CDR3 spells CASSEAQGGLGRADTQYF. The CDR3 nucleotides read TGCGCCAGCAGTGAGGCGCAGGGGGGACTAGGTCGGGCAGATACGCAGTATTTT.

The chain is built from TRBV4-1 and TRBJ1-2; TRBD1 agrees at 10 bases. The CDR3 runs 15 residues. Germline trimming cut 4 bases from V and 4 bases from J; bases unmatched to any gene: 6. Per the germline V gene, CDR1 is MGHRA and CDR2 is YSYEKL. CDR3 amino acids: CASSRGQGEFYGYTF. DNA for the CDR3: TGCGCCAGCAGCCGCGGACAGGGGGAGTTCTATGGCTACACCTTC.

The V gene is TRBV21-1, the J gene TRBJ1-2. TRBV21-1 corresponds to a pseudogene. The CDR3 sequence is 15 residues long. The CDR3 protein is CASSAPGRENYGYTF. The CDR3 nucleotides are TGTGCCAGCAGCGCTCCAGGGAGGGAAAACTATGGCTACACCTTC.

This clone was counted once. The junction departs from germline at one end; a sequencing error may be responsible. The chain couples TRBV2 to TRBJ1-1; D is uncertain. Germline assignment: CDR1 SNHLY and CDR2 FYNNEI. The CDR3 has 12 residues. The CDR3 region is CVSSTANTEAFF. The DNA of the CDR3 is TGTGTCAGCAGTACAGCCAACACTGAAGCTTTCTTT.

Comment on this clone: This may come from a read error, since a much larger clone is one base off. The identical CDR3 is also encoded by other nucleotide sequences in the sample. The chain carries TRBV27 and TRBJ2-7, with 8 bases matching TRBD1. Germline V gives CDR1 MNHEY, CDR2 SMNVEV (reference sequence). The CDR3 covers 14 residues. V dropped 4 bases and J dropped 0; count of bases not matched to a gene: 2. As DNA, the CDR3 is TGTGCCAGCAGTTACGGGACAGGCTCCTACGAGCAGTACTTC. It yields the protein CASSYGTGSYEQYF.

The chain uses TRBV3-1 (or the pseudogene TRBV3-2) and TRBJ1-2, with 12 bases lining up with TRBD1. Per the germline V gene, CDR1 is LGHDT and CDR2 is YNNKEL (reference sequence). CDR3 size: 15 residues. The J segment lost 2 bases and the V segment lost 4 bases, leaving 2 bases of the junction unmatched. The DNA of the CDR3 is TGTGCCAGCAGCCCCGGGACAGGGGGCAACTATGGCTACACCTTC. Protein sequence: CASSPGTGGNYGYTF.

The chain links TRBV29-1 to TRBJ2-3; D might be TRBD2 (6 bases). From germline, CDR1 is SQVTM and CDR2 ANQGSEA. This CDR3 is built from 13 residues. V lost 4 bases to trimming and J lost 5 bases, with 13 bases between them. For the CDR3, the DNA is TGCAGCGTTGGAGGAGGGATCGGAGATACGCAGTATTTT. As protein: CSVGGGIGDTQYF.

V is TRBV30 and J is TRBJ1-4; no clear D gene. Trimming left V 0 bases short and J 7 bases short, with 18 bases between. CDR3 size: 16 residues. The germline gives CDR1 GTSNPN, CDR2 SVGIG (reference sequence). The CDR3 is CAWSVGLEGGVEKLFF. The CDR3 DNA is TGTGCCTGGAGTGTAGGTTTGGAGGGAGGAGTTGAAAAACTGTTTTTT.

V and J are TRBV5-1 and TRBJ2-7; D possibly corresponds to TRBD2 (6 bases). Deletions cut 2 bases from V and 5 bases from J, with 11 bases between. CDR1 SGHRS and CDR2 YFSETQ come from the germline V gene. CDR3 length equals 13 residues. The CDR3 is CASSFGGSHEQYF. The CDR3 DNA follows: TGCGCCAGCAGCTTTGGGGGGTCCCACGAGCAGTACTTC. The full variable domain, in which reference TRBV5-1 and TRBJ2-7 provide the parts outside the CDR3, is KAGVTQTPRYLIKTRGQQVTLSCSPISGHRSVSWYQQTPGQGLQFLFEYFSETQRNKGNFPGRFSGRQFSNSRSEMNVSTLELGDSALYLCASSFGGSHEQYFGPGTRLTVT.

The V gene is TRBV9, the J gene TRBJ2-6, with 10 bases fitting TRBD1. The germline V gene has CDR1 SGDLS and CDR2 YYNGEE. This CDR3 spans 21 amino acids. The V gene end was trimmed by 4 bases and the J gene end by 0 bases; junction bases not matched to a gene: 16. The CDR3 coding sequence is TGTGCCAGCAGCCCCCCAGGACAGGGGGTCCCCTACAGCTCTGGGGCCAACGTCCTGACTTTC. It translates to CASSPPGQGVPYSSGANVLTF.

The chain combines TRBV3-1 (or the pseudogene TRBV3-2) with TRBJ2-3, with 8 bases aligning to TRBD2. The CDR3 length is 14 residues. CDR1 is LGHDT, CDR2 YNNKEL, per germline (reference sequence). V lost 10 bases and J lost 2; bases outside the gene matches: 8. The CDR3 loop is CATGVAGPTDTQYF. The CDR3 nucleotides are TGTGCCACGGGAGTAGCGGGACCCACAGATACGCAGTATTTT.

The table lists this clone with a few counts. The V call is TRBV6-5, the J call TRBJ1-3, with 10 bases matching TRBD1. The V and J ends lost 6 bases and 1 base, in that order; junction bases with no gene match: 3. The CDR3 covers 15 residues. CDR1 and CDR2 from the germline V gene are MNHEY and SVGAGI. The CDR3 coding sequence is TGTGCCAGCAGACGACAGGGGGCATCTGGAAACACCATATATTTT. It translates to CASRRQGASGNTIYF.